This T cell receptor (beta chain) derives from a study of cytomegalovirus exposure and HLA in healthy donors. Overall study: An analysis done earlier identified about 120 million unique TCR beta sequences from about 180 million T cells. Overall study results and limits: Reportedly, diagnosis of cytomegalovirus status by the classifier showed high specificity and sensitivity. Association of a missense DCLRE1C variant with TCR beta V- and J-gene trimming was reported in a later analysis. Specificity of a few CMV-associated chains for CMV antigens was verified in vitro.

On this clone: Its specificity is unknown.

CDR1 is MNHEY, CDR2 SMNVEV, per germline (reference sequence). The CDR3 has 14 amino acids. The V end lost 8 bases, the J end lost 1 base, and 14 bases lay between the germline ends. PCR was performed using 60 Vbeta and 13 Jbeta primers. Some clones are missing from TCRdb's copy, which holds only in-frame ones; the method was immunoSEQ multiplex PCR. The sample lists about 62,000 clones, 70% to 90% seen once, with roughly 1.5% in the top ten. This chain links TRBV27 with TRBJ1-1; D is possibly TRBD1 (5 bases). The origin of this receptor is a man aged 18 to 29 in good health and CMV-seronegative. The sample comprised PBMCs. The CDR3 DNA sequence: TGTGCCAGCCAATTAGGAGGGGCGAACACTGAAGCTTTCTTT. This sequence encodes CASQLGGANTEAFF.